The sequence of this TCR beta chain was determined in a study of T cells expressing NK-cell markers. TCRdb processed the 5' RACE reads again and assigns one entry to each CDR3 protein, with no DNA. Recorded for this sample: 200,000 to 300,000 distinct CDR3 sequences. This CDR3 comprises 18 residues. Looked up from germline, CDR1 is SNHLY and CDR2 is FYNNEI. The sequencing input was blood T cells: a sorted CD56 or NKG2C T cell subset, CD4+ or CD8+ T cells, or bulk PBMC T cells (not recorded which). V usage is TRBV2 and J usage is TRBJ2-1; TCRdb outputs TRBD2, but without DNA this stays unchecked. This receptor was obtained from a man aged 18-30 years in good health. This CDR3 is CASSLRTSGSLHLNEQFF.